This TCR beta chain came from a study of blood T cell repertoires in COVID-19. The germline V gene has CDR1 MNHEY and CDR2 SVGEGT. Losses at the gene ends were 5 bases for V and 2 bases for J; bases not matched to a gene: 5. CDR3 size: 14 residues. Assay: immunoSEQ multiplex PCR; the TCRdb copy retains only in-frame clones and omits some. The table has about 140,000 clones, about 86% seen once. The sample consisted of peripheral blood. The clonotype was recovered from an older woman with acute or convalescent COVID-19. The rearrangement links TRBV6-2 or TRBV6-3 to TRBJ2-7; 8 bases are a match to TRBD2. In DNA, the CDR3 is TGTGCCAGCAGTCAAGCGGGAGTAGCCTACGAGCAGTACTTC. It translates to CASSQAGVAYEQYF.